One and the same sample provided the 7 T cell receptor beta chains below, sequenced in a study of T cells in Graves' hyperthyroidism and ophthalmopathy. Amplification of TCR beta CDR3 regions used RNA as the template. First-round RT-PCR targeting the TCR CDR3 was performed with the HTBI primer set. MiXCR, run by TCRdb on the multiplex PCR reads, gives a single entry per CDR3 protein. This table has around 500,000 distinct CDR3 sequences, about 20% appearing once. Sequencing used blood. Source of these receptors: a woman in her 70s with Graves' ophthalmopathy.

The rearrangement joins TRBV3-1 to TRBJ2-2; TRBD2 might be the D (5 bases). CDR3 length: 16 residues. The V gene's germline CDR1 is LGHDT and CDR2 YNNKEL (reference sequence). Trimming removed 1 base from V and 2 bases from J, with 11 bases in between. CDR3 sequence reads: CASSQGGGPNTGELFF. CDR3 bases: TGTGCCAGCAGCCAAGGAGGAGGACCTAACACCGGGGAGCTGTTTTTT.

The gene calls are TRBV7-2 and TRBJ2-1, with TRBD1 identical over 11 bases. CDR1 is SGHTA and CDR2 is FQGNSA in the germline V gene. Trimming cost V 5 bases and J 12 bases; bases outside gene matches: 9. The CDR3 length is 14 residues. DNA for the CDR3: TGTGCCAGCAGCACAAGGACAGGGGGCTCTCCGCAGTTCTTC. Its protein product is CASSTRTGGSPQFF.

With respect to this clonotype: A read error may be the cause here, since a much bigger clone is one base away. The V and J genes are TRBV7-2 and TRBJ2-1, with 7 bases fitting TRBD2. Germline V gives CDR1 SGHTA, CDR2 FQGNSA. The CDR3 covers 13 residues. The CDR3 reads CAGSLAGVGEQFF. The CDR3 nucleotides are TGTGCCGGCAGCTTAGCGGGCGTTGGCGAGCAGTTCTTC. The whole variable domain, filled in from reference TRBV7-2 and TRBJ2-1, reads GAGVSQSPSNKVTEKGKDVELRCDPISGHTALYWYRQSLGQGLEFLIYFQGNSAPDKSGLPSDRFSAERTGGSVSTLTIQRTQQEDSAVYLCAGSLAGVGEQFFGPGTRLTVL.

This clonotype has a handful of counts. The chain has TRBV2 and TRBJ2-4; possible D gene TRBD2, 6 bases. This CDR3 has 15 residues. The V end was cut by 6 bases, the J end by 4 bases, with 16 bases between. CDR1 SNHLY and CDR2 FYNNEI come from the germline V gene. For the CDR3, the DNA is TGTGCCAGCAGCCCAACCGCGGGGCGTAAAAACATTCAGTACTTC. It translates to CASSPTAGRKNIQYF.

The chain is built from TRBV6-1 and TRBJ2-5; possibly TRBD1 for D (6 bases). The CDR3 extends over 13 amino acids. Trimming pared 7 bases from V and 5 bases from J, leaving 14 bases between. The germline V gene has CDR1 MNHNS and CDR2 SASEGT. The CDR3 reads CASKMGAWETQYF. The CDR3 coding sequence is TGTGCCAGCAAGATGGGGGCTTGGGAGACCCAGTACTTC.

This clonotype occurred many times. The rearrangement joins TRBV12-3 or TRBV12-4 to TRBJ2-7; perhaps TRBD2 as D (5 bases). The CDR3 runs to 13 residues. V was clipped by 8 bases and J by 4 bases, with 15 bases between them. The CDR3 DNA is TGTGCCAGCGCCTACCTGGACTCTTACGAGCAGTACTTC. This sequence encodes CASAYLDSYEQYF.

This clonotype was seen repeatedly, ten times or more. The chain is built from TRBV2 and TRBJ1-5; D is possibly TRBD1 (5 bases). Trimming stripped 2 bases from V and 6 bases from J, with 11 bases between. Germline CDR1 reads SNHLY; CDR2 reads FYNNEI. This CDR3 is 14 amino acids long. The CDR3 sequence is CASSERQRLQPQHF. In nucleotides, the CDR3 is TGTGCCAGCAGTGAAAGACAGCGGCTTCAGCCCCAGCATTTT.